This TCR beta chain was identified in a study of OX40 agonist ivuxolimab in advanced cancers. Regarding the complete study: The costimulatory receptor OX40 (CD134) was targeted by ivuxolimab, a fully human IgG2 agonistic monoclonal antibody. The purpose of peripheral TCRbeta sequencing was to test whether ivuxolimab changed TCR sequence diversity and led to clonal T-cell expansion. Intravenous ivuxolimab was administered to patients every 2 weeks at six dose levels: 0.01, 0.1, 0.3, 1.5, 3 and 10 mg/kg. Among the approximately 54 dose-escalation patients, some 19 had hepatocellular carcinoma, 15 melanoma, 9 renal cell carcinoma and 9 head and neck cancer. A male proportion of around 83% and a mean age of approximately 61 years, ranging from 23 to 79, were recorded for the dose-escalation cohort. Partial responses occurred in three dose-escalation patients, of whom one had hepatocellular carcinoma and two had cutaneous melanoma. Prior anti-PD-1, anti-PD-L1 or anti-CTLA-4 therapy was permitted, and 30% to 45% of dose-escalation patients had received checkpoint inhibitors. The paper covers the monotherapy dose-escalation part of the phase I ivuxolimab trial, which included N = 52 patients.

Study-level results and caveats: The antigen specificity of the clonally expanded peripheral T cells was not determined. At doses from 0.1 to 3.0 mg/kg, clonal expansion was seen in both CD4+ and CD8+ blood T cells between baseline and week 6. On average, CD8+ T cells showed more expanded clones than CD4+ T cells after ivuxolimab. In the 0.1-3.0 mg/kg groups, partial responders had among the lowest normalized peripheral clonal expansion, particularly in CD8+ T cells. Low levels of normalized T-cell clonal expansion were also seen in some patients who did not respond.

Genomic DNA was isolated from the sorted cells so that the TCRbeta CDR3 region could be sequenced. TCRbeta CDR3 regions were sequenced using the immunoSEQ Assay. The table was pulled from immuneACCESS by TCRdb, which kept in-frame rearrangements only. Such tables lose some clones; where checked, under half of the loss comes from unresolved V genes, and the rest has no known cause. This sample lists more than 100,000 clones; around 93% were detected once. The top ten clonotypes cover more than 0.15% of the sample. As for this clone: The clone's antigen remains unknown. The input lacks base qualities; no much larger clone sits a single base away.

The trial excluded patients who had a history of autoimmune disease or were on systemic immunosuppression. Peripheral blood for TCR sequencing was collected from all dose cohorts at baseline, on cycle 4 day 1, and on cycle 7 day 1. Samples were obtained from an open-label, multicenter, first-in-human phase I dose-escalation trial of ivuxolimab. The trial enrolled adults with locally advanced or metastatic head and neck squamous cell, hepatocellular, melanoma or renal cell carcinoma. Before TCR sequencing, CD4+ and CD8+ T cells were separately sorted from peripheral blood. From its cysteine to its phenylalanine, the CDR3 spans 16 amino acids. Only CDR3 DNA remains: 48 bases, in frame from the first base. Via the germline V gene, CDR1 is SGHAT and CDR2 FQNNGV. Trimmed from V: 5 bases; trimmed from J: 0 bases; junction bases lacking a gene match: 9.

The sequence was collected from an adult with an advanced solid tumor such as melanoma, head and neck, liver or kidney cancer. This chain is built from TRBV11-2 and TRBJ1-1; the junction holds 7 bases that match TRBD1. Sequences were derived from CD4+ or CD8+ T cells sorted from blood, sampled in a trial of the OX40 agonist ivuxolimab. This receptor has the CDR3 CASSKTGILMNTEAFF. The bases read TGTGCCAGCAGCAAGACAGGGATTTTGATGAACACTGAAGCTTTCTTT.